This is a list of T cell receptor beta chains from one sample in a study of OX40 agonist ivuxolimab in advanced cancers. Clones were read by immunoSEQ multiplex PCR, and TCRdb kept only the in-frame ones, dropping some. The sample lists roughly 98,000 clones; roughly 80% were seen once. The material sequenced was CD4+ or CD8+ T cells sorted from blood, taken in a trial of the OX40 agonist ivuxolimab. The receptors derive from an adult with an advanced solid tumor such as melanoma, head and neck, liver or kidney cancer. CDR3s include the opening cysteine and the closing phenylalanine or tryptophan. The order of the fields is V gene, clone size, D gene, J gene, CDR3 DNA, CDR3 protein. The D gene is left open where the match is weak. Expanded clones get a size class; other rows say once, few or many, or leave the size out.

TRBV5-6	NA	NA	TRBJ2-7	TGTGCCAGCAGCCGCCAGGGATTAGTGCGGCCCCTCGAGCAGTACTTC	CASSRQGLVRPLEQYF
TRBV9	NA	TRBD1	TRBJ2-7	TGTGCCAGCAGCGAGGACAGGGGGATCCAGTACTTC	CASSEDRGIQYF
TRBV9	NA	NA	TRBJ1-1	TGTGCCAGCAGCGTGCAGATGGGGGGCACTGAAGCTTTCTTT	CASSVQMGGTEAFF
TRBV30	few	NA	TRBJ2-7	TGTGCCTGGAGTGTACCGGCAGGGTCCTACGAGCAGTACTTC	CAWSVPAGSYEQYF
TRBV2	NA	NA	TRBJ1-2	TGTGCCAGCAAAGACAGACCAAACTATGGCTACACCTTC	CASKDRPNYGYTF
TRBV19	NA	TRBD1	TRBJ1-5	TGTGCCAGTAGTATGTCTGGACAGGGAAGCAATCAGCCCCAGCATTTT	CASSMSGQGSNQPQHF
TRBV9	NA	NA	TRBJ1-2	TGTGCCAGCAGCCGGGGGGACTCGAGGGACTATGGCTACACCTTC	CASSRGDSRDYGYTF
TRBV15	NA	TRBD1	TRBJ1-1	TGTGCCACCAGCAGAGATGACAGGGTCGGGGCTGAAGCTTTCTTT	CATSRDDRVGAEAFF
TRBV5-1	NA	NA	TRBJ1-2	TGCGCCAGCAGCTCGGACGCCAACTATGGCTACACCTTC	CASSSDANYGYTF
TRBV6-1	NA	TRBD1	TRBJ1-5	TGTGCCAGCAGTGAAGCTTATCACAGGGGGCTCAATCAGCCCCAGCATTTT	CASSEAYHRGLNQPQHF